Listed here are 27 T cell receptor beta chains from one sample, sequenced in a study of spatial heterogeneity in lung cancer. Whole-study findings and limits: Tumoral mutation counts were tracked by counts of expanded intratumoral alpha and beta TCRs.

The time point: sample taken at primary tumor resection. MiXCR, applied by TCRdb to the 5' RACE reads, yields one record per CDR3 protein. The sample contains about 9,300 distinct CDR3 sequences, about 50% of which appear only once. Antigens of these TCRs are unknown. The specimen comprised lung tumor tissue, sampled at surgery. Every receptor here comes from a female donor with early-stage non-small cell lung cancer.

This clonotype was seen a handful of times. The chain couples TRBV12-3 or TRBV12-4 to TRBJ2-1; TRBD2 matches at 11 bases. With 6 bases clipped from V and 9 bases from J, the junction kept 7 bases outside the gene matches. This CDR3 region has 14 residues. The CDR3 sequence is CASRASGGTVEQFF. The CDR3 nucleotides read TGTGCCAGCAGGGCTAGCGGGGGGACAGTTGAGCAGTTCTTC.

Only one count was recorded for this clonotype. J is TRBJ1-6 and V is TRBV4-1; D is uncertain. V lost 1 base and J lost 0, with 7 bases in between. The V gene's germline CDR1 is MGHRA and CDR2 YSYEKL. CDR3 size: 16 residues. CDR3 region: CASSQALSSYNSPLHF. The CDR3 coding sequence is TGCGCCAGCAGCCAAGCCTTAAGCTCCTATAATTCACCCCTCCACTTT.

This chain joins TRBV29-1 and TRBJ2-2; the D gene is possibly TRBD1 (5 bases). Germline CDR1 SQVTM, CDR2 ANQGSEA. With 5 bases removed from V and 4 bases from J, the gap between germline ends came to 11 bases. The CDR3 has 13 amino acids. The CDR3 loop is CSVNQGGTGELFF. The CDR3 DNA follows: TGCAGCGTTAACCAGGGCGGCACCGGGGAGCTGTTTTTT.

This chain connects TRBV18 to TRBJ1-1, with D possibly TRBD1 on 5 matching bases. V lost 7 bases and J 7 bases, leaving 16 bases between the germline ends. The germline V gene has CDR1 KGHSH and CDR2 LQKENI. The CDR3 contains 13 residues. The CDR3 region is CASFPTARNEAFF. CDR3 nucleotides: TGTGCCAGCTTTCCGACAGCCCGAAATGAAGCTTTCTTT.

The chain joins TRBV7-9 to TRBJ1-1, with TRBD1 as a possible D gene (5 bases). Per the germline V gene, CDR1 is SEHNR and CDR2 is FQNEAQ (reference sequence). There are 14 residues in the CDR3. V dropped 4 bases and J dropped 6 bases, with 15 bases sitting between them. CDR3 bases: TGTGCCAGCAGCTCCACCTCGTGGGGGGCTGAAGCTTTCTTT. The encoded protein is CASSSTSWGAEAFF.

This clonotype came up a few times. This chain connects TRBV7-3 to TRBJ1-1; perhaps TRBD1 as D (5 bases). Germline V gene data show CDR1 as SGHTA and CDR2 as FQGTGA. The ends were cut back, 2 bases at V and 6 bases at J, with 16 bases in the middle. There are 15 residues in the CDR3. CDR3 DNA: TGTGCCAGCAGCTTAGAGACGGGGAAAGGGGCTGAAGCTTTCTTT. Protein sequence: CASSLETGKGAEAFF.

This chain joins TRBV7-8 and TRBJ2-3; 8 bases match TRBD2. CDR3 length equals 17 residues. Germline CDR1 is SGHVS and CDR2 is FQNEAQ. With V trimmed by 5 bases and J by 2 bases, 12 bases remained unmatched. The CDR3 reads CASSPQELADYTDTQYF. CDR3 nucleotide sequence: TGTGCCAGCAGCCCCCAGGAACTAGCGGACTACACAGATACGCAGTATTTT.

The CDR3 sequence: CSAAAGGRSPLHF. The CDR3 DNA is TGCAGTGCTGCGGCAGGGGGTAGATCACCCCTCCACTTT. The J gene is TRBJ1-6, the V gene TRBV20-1; TRBD1 matches at 7 bases. Trimming removed 5 bases from V and 10 bases from J; junction bases left unmatched: 8. CDR3 length equals 13 residues. CDR1 is DFQATT and CDR2 is SNEGSKA in the germline V gene (reference sequence).

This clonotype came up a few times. The CDR3 DNA reads TGTGCCAGCAGCTCCATTAATCCCGCTAGCGGATACAATGAGCAGTTCTTC. Residues: CASSSINPASGYNEQFF. The genes are TRBV6-2 or TRBV6-3 and TRBJ2-1; 7 bases match TRBD2. This CDR3 is 17 amino acids long. Trimming removed 6 bases from V and 4 bases from J; junction bases left unmatched: 15. Germline CDR1 reads MNHEY; CDR2 reads SVGEGT.

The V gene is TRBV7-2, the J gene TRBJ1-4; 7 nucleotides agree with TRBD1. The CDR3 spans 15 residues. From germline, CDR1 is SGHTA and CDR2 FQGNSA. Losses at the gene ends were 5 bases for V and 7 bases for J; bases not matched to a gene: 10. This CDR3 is CASSAAGGWGEKLFF. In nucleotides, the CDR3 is TGTGCCAGCAGCGCGGCAGGGGGTTGGGGTGAAAAACTGTTTTTT. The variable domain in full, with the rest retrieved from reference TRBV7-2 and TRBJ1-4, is GAGVSQSPSNKVTEKGKDVELRCDPISGHTALYWYRQSLGQGLEFLIYFQGNSAPDKSGLPSDRFSAERTGGSVSTLTIQRTQQEDSAVYLCASSAAGGWGEKLFFGSGTQLSVL.

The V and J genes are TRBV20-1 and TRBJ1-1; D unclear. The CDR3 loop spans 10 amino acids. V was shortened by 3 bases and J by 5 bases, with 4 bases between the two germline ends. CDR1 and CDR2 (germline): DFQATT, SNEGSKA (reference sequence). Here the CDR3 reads CSARLTEAFF. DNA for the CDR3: TGCAGTGCTAGGTTGACTGAAGCTTTCTTT.

CDR3 bases: TGCAGTGCCCCCAGGGACGGTTATTCACCCCTCCACTTT. Its translation is CSAPRDGYSPLHF. V and J are TRBV20-1 and TRBJ1-6; possible D gene TRBD1, 5 bases. In germline, CDR1 is DFQATT, CDR2 SNEGSKA (reference sequence). V dropped 6 bases and J dropped 8 bases, with 14 bases sitting between them. The CDR3 totals 13 residues.

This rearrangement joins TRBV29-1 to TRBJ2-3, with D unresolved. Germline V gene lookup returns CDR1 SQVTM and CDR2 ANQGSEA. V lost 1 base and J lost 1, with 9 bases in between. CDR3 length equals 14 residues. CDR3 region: CSVEGGSRTDTQYF. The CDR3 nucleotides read TGCAGCGTTGAAGGCGGCAGCCGCACAGATACGCAGTATTTT.

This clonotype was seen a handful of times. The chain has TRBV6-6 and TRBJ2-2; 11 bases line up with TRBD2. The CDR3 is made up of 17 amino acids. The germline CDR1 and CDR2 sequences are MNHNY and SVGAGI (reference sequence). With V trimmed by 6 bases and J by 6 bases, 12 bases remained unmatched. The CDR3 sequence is CASSPPSSGGSPGELFF. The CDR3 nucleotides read TGTGCCAGCAGCCCCCCTTCTAGCGGGGGGTCCCCCGGGGAGCTGTTTTTT.

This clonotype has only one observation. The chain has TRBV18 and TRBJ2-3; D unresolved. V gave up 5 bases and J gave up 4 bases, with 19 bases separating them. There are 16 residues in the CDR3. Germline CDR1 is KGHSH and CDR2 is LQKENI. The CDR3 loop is CASSSRPGRGADTQYF. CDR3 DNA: TGTGCCAGCTCATCAAGACCGGGCCGAGGAGCAGATACGCAGTATTTT.

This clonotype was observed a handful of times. CDR3 in amino acids: CSASPGTGGQPQHF. DNA for the CDR3: TGCAGTGCTAGTCCCGGGACAGGCGGTCAGCCCCAGCATTTT. The genes are TRBV20-1 and TRBJ1-5; 8 positions match TRBD1. Germline CDR1 DFQATT, CDR2 SNEGSKA (reference sequence). The CDR3 has 14 residues. The trim removed 3 bases at V and 6 bases at J, leaving 7 bases unmatched.

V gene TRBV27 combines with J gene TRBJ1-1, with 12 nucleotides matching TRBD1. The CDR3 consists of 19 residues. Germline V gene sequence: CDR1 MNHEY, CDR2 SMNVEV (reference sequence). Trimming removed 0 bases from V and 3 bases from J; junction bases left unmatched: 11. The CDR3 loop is CASSLSGQGAFDFDTEAFF. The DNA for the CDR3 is TGTGCCAGCAGTTTATCGGGACAGGGGGCTTTTGATTTTGACACTGAAGCTTTCTTT.

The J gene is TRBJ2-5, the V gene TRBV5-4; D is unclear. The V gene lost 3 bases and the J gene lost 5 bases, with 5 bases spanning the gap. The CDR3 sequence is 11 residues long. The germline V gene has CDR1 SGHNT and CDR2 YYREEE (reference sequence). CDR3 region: CASSSGETQYF. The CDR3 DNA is TGTGCCAGCAGCTCCGGGGAGACCCAGTACTTC.

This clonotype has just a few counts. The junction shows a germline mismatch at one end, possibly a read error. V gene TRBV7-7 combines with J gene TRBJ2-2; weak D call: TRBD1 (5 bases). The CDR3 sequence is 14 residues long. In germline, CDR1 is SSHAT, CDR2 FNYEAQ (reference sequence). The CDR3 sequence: CASSLGVNTGELFF. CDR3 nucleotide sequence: TGTGCTAGCAGCTTAGGGGTTAACACCGGGGAGCTGTTTTTT. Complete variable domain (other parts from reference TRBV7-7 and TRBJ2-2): GAGVSQSPRYKVTKRGQDVTLRCDPISSHATLYWYQQALGQGPEFLTYFNYEAQPDKSGLPSDRFSAERPEGSISTLTIQRTEQRDSAMYRCASSLGVNTGELFFGEGSRLTVL.

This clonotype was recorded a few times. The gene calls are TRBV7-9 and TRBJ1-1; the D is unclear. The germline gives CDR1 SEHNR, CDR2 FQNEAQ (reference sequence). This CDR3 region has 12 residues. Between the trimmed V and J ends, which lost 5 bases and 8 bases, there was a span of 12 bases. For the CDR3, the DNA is TGTGCCAGCAGCCGAGAGAGTGAAGAAGCTTTCTTT. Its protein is CASSRESEEAFF. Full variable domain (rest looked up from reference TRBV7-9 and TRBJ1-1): DTGVSQNPRHKITKRGQNVTFRCDPISEHNRLYWYRQTLGQGPEFLTYFQNEAQLEKSRLLSDRFSAERPKGSFSTLEIQRTEQGDSAMYLCASSRESEEAFFGQGTRLTVV.

The DNA of the CDR3 is TGCAGCGTTCAGACTAGCGGGGTAGGGAATGAGCAGTTCTTC. This gives the protein CSVQTSGVGNEQFF. The chain combines TRBV29-1 with TRBJ2-1, with 11 nucleotides matching TRBD2. There are 14 residues in the CDR3. J was trimmed by 7 bases and V by 5 bases; bases with no gene match: 7. Germline CDR1 SQVTM, CDR2 ANQGSEA.

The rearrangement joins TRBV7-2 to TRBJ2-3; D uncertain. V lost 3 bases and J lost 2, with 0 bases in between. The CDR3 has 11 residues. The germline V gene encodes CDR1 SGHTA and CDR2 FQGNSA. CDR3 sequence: CASSFTDTQYF. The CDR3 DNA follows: TGTGCCAGCAGCTTCACAGATACGCAGTATTTT.

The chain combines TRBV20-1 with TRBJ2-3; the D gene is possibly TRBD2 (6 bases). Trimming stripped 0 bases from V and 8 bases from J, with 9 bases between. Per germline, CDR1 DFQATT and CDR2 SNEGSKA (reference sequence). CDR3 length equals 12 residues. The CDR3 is CSAREKGGTQYF. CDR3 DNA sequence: TGCAGTGCTAGAGAAAAGGGAGGTACGCAGTATTTT.

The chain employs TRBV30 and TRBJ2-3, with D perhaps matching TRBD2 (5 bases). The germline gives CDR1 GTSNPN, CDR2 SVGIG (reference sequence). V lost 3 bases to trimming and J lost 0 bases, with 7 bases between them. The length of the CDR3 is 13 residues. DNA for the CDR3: TGTGCCTGGAGCAGCGGTAGCACAGATACGCAGTATTTT. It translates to CAWSSGSTDTQYF.

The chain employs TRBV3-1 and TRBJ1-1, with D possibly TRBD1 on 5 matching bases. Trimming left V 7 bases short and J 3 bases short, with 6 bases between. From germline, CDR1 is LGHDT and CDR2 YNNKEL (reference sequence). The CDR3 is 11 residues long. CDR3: CASKGHTEAFF. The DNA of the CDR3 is TGTGCCAGCAAGGGGCACACTGAAGCTTTCTTT.

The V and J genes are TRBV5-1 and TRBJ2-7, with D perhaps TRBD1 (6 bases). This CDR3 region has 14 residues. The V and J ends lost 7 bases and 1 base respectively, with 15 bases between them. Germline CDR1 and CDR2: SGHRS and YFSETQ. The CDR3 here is CASSDRQSSYEQYF. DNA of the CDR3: TGCGCCAGCTCCGACAGGCAGTCTTCCTACGAGCAGTACTTC.

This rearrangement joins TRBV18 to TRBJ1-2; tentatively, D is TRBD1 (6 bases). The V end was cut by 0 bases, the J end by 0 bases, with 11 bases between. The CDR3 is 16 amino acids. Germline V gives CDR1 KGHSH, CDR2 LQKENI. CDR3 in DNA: TGTGCCAGCTCACCACCAGGGGGGTCCGCTAACTATGGCTACACCTTC. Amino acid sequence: CASSPPGGSANYGYTF.